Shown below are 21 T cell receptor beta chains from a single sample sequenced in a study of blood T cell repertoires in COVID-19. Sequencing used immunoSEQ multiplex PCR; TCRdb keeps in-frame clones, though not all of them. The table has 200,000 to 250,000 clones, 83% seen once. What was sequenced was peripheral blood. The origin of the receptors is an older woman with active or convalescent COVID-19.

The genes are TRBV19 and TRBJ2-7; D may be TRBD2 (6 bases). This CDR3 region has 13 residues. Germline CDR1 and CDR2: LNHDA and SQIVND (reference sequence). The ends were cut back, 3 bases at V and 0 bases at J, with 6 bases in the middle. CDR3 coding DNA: TGTGCCAGTAGTATCGGGAGCTCCTACGAGCAGTACTTC. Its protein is CASSIGSSYEQYF.

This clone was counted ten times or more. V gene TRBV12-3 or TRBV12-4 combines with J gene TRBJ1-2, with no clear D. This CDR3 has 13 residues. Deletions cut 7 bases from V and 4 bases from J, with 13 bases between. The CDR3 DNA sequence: TGTGCCAGCACCACAGAGAAGTTCTATGGCTACACCTTC. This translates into CASTTEKFYGYTF.

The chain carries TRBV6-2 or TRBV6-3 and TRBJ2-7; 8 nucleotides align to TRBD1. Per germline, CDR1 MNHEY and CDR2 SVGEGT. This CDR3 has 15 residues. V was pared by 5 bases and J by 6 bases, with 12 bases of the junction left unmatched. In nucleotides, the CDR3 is TGTGCCAGCAGTCCCTACGGCAGGGGGCTATTCGAGCAGTACTTC. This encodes CASSPYGRGLFEQYF.

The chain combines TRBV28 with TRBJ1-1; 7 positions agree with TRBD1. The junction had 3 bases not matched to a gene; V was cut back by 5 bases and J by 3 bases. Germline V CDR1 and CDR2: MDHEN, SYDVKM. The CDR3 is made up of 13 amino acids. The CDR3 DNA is TGTGCCAGCAGTGTCGACAGGGACACTGAAGCTTTCTTT. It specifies CASSVDRDTEAFF.

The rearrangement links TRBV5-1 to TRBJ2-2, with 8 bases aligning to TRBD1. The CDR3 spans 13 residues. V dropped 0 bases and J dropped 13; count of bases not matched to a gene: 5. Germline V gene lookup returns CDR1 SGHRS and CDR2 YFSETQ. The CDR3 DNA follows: TGCGCCAGCAGCTTGGAACAGGGGGTGAGGCTGTTTTTT. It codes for CASSLEQGVRLFF.

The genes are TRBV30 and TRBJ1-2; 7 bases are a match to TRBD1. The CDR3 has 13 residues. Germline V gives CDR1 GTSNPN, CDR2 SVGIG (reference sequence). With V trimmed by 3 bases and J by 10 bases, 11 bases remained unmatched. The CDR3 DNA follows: TGTGCCTGGAGATTGGAGGGGGCATTGGCCTACACCTTC. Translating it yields CAWRLEGALAYTF.

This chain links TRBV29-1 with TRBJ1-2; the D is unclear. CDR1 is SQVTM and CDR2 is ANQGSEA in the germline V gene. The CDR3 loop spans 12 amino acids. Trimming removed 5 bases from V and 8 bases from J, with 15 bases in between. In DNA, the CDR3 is TGCAGCGTTCCCGGGGTGGACTGGGGCTACACCTTC. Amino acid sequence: CSVPGVDWGYTF. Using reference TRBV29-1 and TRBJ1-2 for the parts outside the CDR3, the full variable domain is SAVISQKPSRDICQRGTSLTIQCQVDSQVTMMFWYRQQPGQSLTLIATANQGSEATYESGFVIDKFPISRPNLTFSTLTVSNMSPEDSSIYLCSVPGVDWGYTFGSGTRLTVV.

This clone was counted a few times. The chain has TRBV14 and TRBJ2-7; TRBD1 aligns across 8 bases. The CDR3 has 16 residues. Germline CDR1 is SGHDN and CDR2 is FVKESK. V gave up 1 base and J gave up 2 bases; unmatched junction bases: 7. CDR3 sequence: CASSQAGQVSAYEQYF. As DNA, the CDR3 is TGTGCCAGCAGCCAAGCGGGACAGGTGTCCGCCTACGAGCAGTACTTC.

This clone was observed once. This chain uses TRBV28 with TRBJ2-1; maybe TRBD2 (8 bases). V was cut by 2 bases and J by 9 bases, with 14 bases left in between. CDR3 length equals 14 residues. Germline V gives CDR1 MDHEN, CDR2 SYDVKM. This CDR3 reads CASSLVGGDSEQFF. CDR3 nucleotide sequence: TGTGCCAGCAGTTTAGTCGGGGGGGACAGTGAGCAGTTCTTC.

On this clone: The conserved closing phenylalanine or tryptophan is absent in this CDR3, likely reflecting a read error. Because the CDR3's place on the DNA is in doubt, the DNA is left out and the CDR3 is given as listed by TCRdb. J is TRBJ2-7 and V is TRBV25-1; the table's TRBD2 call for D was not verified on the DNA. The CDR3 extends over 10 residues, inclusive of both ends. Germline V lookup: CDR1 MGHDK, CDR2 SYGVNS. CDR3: CASSVAWGVR.

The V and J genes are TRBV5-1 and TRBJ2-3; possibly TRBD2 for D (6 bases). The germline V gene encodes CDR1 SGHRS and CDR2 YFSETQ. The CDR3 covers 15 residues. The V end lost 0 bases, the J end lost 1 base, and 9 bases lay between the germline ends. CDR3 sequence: CASSLGDSRTDTQYF. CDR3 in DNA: TGCGCCAGCAGCTTGGGGGACTCCCGCACAGATACGCAGTATTTT.

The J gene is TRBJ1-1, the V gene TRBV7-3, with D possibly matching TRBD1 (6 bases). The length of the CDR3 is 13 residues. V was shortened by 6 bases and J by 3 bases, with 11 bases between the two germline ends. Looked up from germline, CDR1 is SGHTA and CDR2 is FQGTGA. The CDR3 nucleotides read TGTGCCAGCAGGACGGACAGAGACACTGAAGCTTTCTTT. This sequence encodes CASRTDRDTEAFF.

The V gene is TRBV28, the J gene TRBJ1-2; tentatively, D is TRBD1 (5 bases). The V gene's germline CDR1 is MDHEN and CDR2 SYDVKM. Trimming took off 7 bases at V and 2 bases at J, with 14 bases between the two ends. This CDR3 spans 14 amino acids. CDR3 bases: TGTGCCAGCACCAAGGGGCAGGAGAACTATGGCTACACCTTC. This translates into CASTKGQENYGYTF.

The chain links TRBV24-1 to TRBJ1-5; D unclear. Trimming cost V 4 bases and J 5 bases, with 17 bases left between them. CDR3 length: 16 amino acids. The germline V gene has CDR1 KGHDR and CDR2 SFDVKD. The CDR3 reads CATSDANEESDQPQHF. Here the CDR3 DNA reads TGTGCCACCAGTGACGCAAACGAGGAATCGGATCAGCCCCAGCATTTT.

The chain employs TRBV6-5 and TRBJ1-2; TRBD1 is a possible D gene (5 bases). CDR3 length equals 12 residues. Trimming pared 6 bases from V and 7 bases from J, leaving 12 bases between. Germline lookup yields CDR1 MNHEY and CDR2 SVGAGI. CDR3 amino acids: CASSPLGGGYTF. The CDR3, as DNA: TGTGCCAGCAGCCCCCTGGGGGGTGGCTACACCTTC.

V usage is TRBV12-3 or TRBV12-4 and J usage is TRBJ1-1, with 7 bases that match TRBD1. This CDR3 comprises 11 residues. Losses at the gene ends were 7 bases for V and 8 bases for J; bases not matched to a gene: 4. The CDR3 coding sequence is TGTGCCAGCACAAGGGGGCGCGAAGCTTTCTTT. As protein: CASTRGREAFF.

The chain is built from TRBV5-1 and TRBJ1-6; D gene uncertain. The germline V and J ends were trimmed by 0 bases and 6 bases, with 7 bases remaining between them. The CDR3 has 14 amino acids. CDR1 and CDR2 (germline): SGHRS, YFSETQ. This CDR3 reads CASSLAGTNSPLHF. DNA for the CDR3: TGCGCCAGCAGCTTGGCGGGTACTAATTCACCCCTCCACTTT.

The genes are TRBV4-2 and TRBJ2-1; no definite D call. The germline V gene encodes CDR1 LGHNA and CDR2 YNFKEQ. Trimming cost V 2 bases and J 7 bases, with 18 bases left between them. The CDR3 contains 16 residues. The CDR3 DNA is TGTGCCAGCAGCCAAAGCAAGGTCGACTCATCAAATGAGCAGTTCTTC. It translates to CASSQSKVDSSNEQFF.

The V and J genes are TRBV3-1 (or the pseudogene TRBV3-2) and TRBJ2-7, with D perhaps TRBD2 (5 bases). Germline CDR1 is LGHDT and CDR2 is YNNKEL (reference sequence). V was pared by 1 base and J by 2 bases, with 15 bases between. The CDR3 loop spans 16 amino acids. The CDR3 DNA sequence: TGTGCCAGCAGCCAAGGAAAAGGGAGCGTCCCCTACGAGCAGTACTTC. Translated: CASSQGKGSVPYEQYF.

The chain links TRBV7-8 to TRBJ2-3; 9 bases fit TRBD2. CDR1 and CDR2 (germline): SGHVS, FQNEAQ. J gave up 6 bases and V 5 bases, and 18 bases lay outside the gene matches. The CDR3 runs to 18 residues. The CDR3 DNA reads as TGTGCCAGCAGCAGCCGTACAGTAGCGGGAGAATTAAGCGATACGCAGTATTTT. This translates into CASSSRTVAGELSDTQYF.

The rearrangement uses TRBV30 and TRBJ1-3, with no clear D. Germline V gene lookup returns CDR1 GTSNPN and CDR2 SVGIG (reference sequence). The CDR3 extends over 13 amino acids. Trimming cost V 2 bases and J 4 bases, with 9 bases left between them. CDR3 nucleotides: TGTGCCTGGAGTTCAGGTTTAGGAAACACCATATATTTT. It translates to CAWSSGLGNTIYF.